One sample yielded the 30 T cell receptor beta chains listed below, sequenced in a study of identical twins. TCRdb called the 5' RACE reads again in MiXCR, with one record for every CDR3 protein. The table records roughly 260,000 distinct CDR3 sequences, more than 12% of them present only once. The material sequenced was memory (CD45RO+) T cells sorted from blood. The receptors here all came from a woman under 30 in good health.

This clonotype was picked up many times. This chain links TRBV6-5 with TRBJ2-3; TRBD1 aligns across 11 bases. CDR1 and CDR2 from the germline V gene are MNHEY and SVGAGI. CDR3 length: 16 residues. V shed 4 bases, J shed 4 bases, and the junction held 7 bases outside the gene matches. DNA of the CDR3: TGTGCCAGCAGTTCTTCTCCGGGACAGGGGGCAGATACGCAGTATTTT. Its translation: CASSSSPGQGADTQYF.

This clonotype occurred a few times. Compared with germline, one end of the junction differs, possibly owing to a read error. The chain links TRBV10-3 to TRBJ2-2, with D perhaps being TRBD1 or TRBD2 (5 bases each). The CDR3 spans 14 residues. In germline, CDR1 is ENHRY, CDR2 SYGVKD. CDR3 in amino acids: CAINEGPNTGELFF. The CDR3, as DNA: TGTGCCATCAATGAGGGGCCGAACACCGGGGAGCTTTTTTTT.

This clonotype was seen a handful of times. The gene calls are TRBV9 and TRBJ2-6; D is uncertain. CDR3 length: 14 amino acids. Trimming pared 4 bases from V and 2 bases from J, leaving 7 bases between. Looked up from germline, CDR1 is SGDLS and CDR2 is YYNGEE. The CDR3 reads CASSLDAGANVLTF. For the CDR3, the DNA is TGTGCCAGCAGCTTAGACGCTGGGGCCAACGTCCTGACTTTC.

The sample holds many counts of this clonotype. The chain has TRBV5-1 and TRBJ2-7; 15 nucleotides agree with TRBD2. Germline loops: CDR1 SGHRS, CDR2 YFSETQ. This CDR3 contains 17 residues. V was pared by 2 bases and J by 1 base, with 4 bases of the junction left unmatched. The CDR3 DNA reads as TGCGCCAGCAGCTTTAAGGGACTAGCGGGAGGATCCTACGAGCAGTACTTC. It codes for CASSFKGLAGGSYEQYF.

This clonotype was counted a few times. The rearrangement uses TRBV6-1 and TRBJ1-2; D is uncertain. The CDR3 is 13 residues long. V dropped 8 bases and J dropped 0 bases, with 10 bases sitting between them. Per the germline V gene, CDR1 is MNHNS and CDR2 is SASEGT. CDR3 loop: CASETTANYGYTF. In DNA form, the CDR3 reads TGTGCCAGCGAGACAACAGCTAACTATGGCTACACCTTC.

V and J are TRBV6-1 and TRBJ2-7; TRBD1 might be the D (6 bases). From germline, CDR1 is MNHNS and CDR2 SASEGT. V lost 6 bases to trimming and J lost 2 bases, with 14 bases between them. The CDR3 is made up of 14 amino acids. In DNA form, the CDR3 reads TGTGCCAGCAGGAACAGGGATACGGCCTACGAGCAGTACTTC. Translated, it gives CASRNRDTAYEQYF.

This clonotype was counted only a few times. The V gene is TRBV7-9, the J gene TRBJ1-4, with a tentative D call TRBD1 (6 bases). Germline V gene lookup returns CDR1 SEHNR and CDR2 FQNEAQ (reference sequence). The CDR3 runs to 15 residues. Trimming removed 5 bases at V and 4 bases at J, with 14 bases between. CDR3 DNA: TGTGCCAGCAGCCGCAGACAGGCGGTTAATGAAAAACTGTTTTTT. Protein: CASSRRQAVNEKLFF. Full variable domain (remainder filled in from reference TRBV7-9 and TRBJ1-4): DTGVSQNPRHKITKRGQNVTFRCDPISEHNRLYWYRQTLGQGPEFLTYFQNEAQLEKSRLLSDRFSAERPKGSFSTLEIQRTEQGDSAMYLCASSRRQAVNEKLFFGSGTQLSVL.

V and J are TRBV9 and TRBJ2-2, with D possibly TRBD2 on 7 matching bases. The CDR3 has 16 amino acids. Trimming removed 1 base at V and 5 bases at J, with 15 bases between. The germline gives CDR1 SGDLS, CDR2 YYNGEE. The CDR3 loop reads CASSVRAGTGTGELFF. In DNA form, the CDR3 reads TGTGCCAGCAGCGTACGAGCGGGAACAGGGACCGGGGAGCTGTTTTTT. The whole variable domain, remainder taken from reference TRBV9 and TRBJ2-2, is DSGVTQTPKHLITATGQRVTLRCSPRSGDLSVYWYQQSLDQGLQFLIQYYNGEERAKGNILERFSAQQFPDLHSELNLSSLELGDSALYFCASSVRAGTGTGELFFGEGSRLTVL.

This chain uses TRBV5-1 with TRBJ2-7; tentatively, D is TRBD1 (6 bases). The V gene's germline CDR1 is SGHRS and CDR2 YFSETQ. This CDR3 contains 14 residues. V shed 2 bases and J shed 2 bases, with 11 bases lying between them. The CDR3 DNA reads TGCGCCAGCAGCTTTATGGACAGCCCCTACGAGCAGTACTTC. Translating it yields CASSFMDSPYEQYF.

V is TRBV7-2 and J is TRBJ1-2; D remains unclear. CDR3 length equals 15 residues. The ends were cut back, 5 bases at V and 6 bases at J, with 19 bases in the middle. Germline values: CDR1 SGHTA, CDR2 FQGNSA. The CDR3 spells CASSPLSGGNNGYTF. The CDR3 coding sequence is TGTGCCAGCAGCCCCCTTTCAGGAGGGAATAATGGCTACACCTTC. The variable domain in full, completed from reference TRBV7-2 and TRBJ1-2, reads GAGVSQSPSNKVTEKGKDVELRCDPISGHTALYWYRQSLGQGLEFLIYFQGNSAPDKSGLPSDRFSAERTGGSVSTLTIQRTQQEDSAVYLCASSPLSGGNNGYTFGSGTRLTVV.

This rearrangement joins TRBV20-1 to TRBJ1-1, with a weak D call TRBD1 (6 bases). The germline gives CDR1 DFQATT, CDR2 SNEGSKA (reference sequence). The CDR3 contains 16 residues. Trimming stripped 0 bases from V and 3 bases from J, with 17 bases between. For the CDR3, the DNA is TGCAGTGCTAGAGACAGTGGAGGCCCAGGGGACACTGAAGCTTTCTTT. Protein sequence: CSARDSGGPGDTEAFF.

The rearrangement links TRBV12-3 or TRBV12-4 to TRBJ1-2; no reliable D call. The V and J ends lost 10 bases and 3 bases respectively, with 12 bases between them. This CDR3 contains 12 residues. Written as DNA, the CDR3 is TGTGCCACCCTTAATGGCGACTATGGCTACACCTTC. Protein sequence: CATLNGDYGYTF.

This chain connects TRBV20-1 to TRBJ1-2, with D unclear. CDR1 is DFQATT and CDR2 is SNEGSKA in the germline V gene (reference sequence). V lost 6 bases, J lost 4 bases, and 15 bases lay in between. The CDR3 totals 13 residues. DNA for the CDR3: TGCAGTGCCGCTGCCCGACAAACCTATGGCTACACCTTC. Encoded protein: CSAAARQTYGYTF.

J is TRBJ2-1 and V is TRBV13; D not certain. The germline V gene encodes CDR1 PRHDT and CDR2 FYEKMQ (reference sequence). This CDR3 comprises 15 residues. V shed 2 bases and J shed 2 bases, with 10 bases lying between them. The CDR3 DNA reads TGTGCCAGCAGCTTAATTCCTGGCCCCTACAATGAGCAGTTCTTC. This codes for CASSLIPGPYNEQFF.

The table lists this clonotype with a few counts. The V and J genes are TRBV5-5 and TRBJ2-1; 7 positions agree with TRBD1. Germline V lookup: CDR1 SGHKS, CDR2 YYEKEE (reference sequence). V was clipped by 4 bases and J by 4 bases; unmatched bases: 11. The CDR3 consists of 16 residues. Here the CDR3 reads CASSHIDRVGYNEQFF. The CDR3 region has the DNA TGTGCCAGCAGCCATATAGACAGGGTTGGGTACAATGAGCAGTTCTTC.

The chain joins TRBV15 to TRBJ2-5, with unresolved D. Trimming pared 0 bases from V and 0 bases from J, leaving 8 bases between. CDR1 and CDR2 from the germline V gene are LNHNV and YYDKDF (reference sequence). The CDR3 contains 15 residues. Here the CDR3 DNA reads TGTGCCACCAGCAGAGATTCGGCTAACCAAGAGACCCAGTACTTC. Protein sequence: CATSRDSANQETQYF.

This clonotype has more than one count but fewer than ten. The gene calls are TRBV29-1 and TRBJ2-5, with D unclear. The CDR3 runs to 11 residues. Germline CDR1 and CDR2: SQVTM and ANQGSEA. Trimming stripped 2 bases from V and 4 bases from J, with 5 bases between. The CDR3 DNA sequence: TGCAGCGTTGAAAGGGCAGAGACCCAGTACTTC. Its translation is CSVERAETQYF. Full variable domain (outside the CDR3, taken from reference TRBV29-1 and TRBJ2-5): SAVISQKPSRDICQRGTSLTIQCQVDSQVTMMFWYRQQPGQSLTLIATANQGSEATYESGFVIDKFPISRPNLTFSTLTVSNMSPEDSSIYLCSVERAETQYFGPGTRLLVL.

This rearrangement joins TRBV10-3 to TRBJ1-1; D not resolved. V shed 7 bases and J shed 4 bases, with 13 bases lying between them. CDR3 size: 13 residues. Germline-derived CDR1 and CDR2 are ENHRY and SYGVKD. CDR3: CAINRARGTEAFF. In DNA form, the CDR3 reads TGTGCCATCAATCGGGCGCGGGGCACTGAAGCTTTCTTT.

V gene TRBV5-1 combines with J gene TRBJ2-2; D not resolved. The V gene lost 0 bases and the J gene lost 4 bases, with 10 bases spanning the gap. This CDR3 spans 15 amino acids. In germline, CDR1 is SGHRS, CDR2 YFSETQ. The CDR3 protein is CASSLAATPTGELFF. Here the CDR3 DNA reads TGCGCCAGCAGCTTGGCGGCGACACCCACCGGGGAGCTGTTTTTT. The full variable domain, completed using reference TRBV5-1 and TRBJ2-2, is KAGVTQTPRYLIKTRGQQVTLSCSPISGHRSVSWYQQTPGQGLQFLFEYFSETQRNKGNFPGRFSGRQFSNSRSEMNVSTLELGDSALYLCASSLAATPTGELFFGEGSRLTVL.

The chain carries TRBV20-1 and TRBJ2-1; TRBD2 matches 9 bases. Germline CDR1 reads DFQATT; CDR2 reads SNEGSKA (reference sequence). The CDR3 loop spans 16 amino acids. In DNA, the CDR3 is TGCTGCGCGGACCTGGGACTCACGACGACTAGCGGCAAGCAGTTCTTC. It translates to CCADLGLTTTSGKQFF.

Many counts were recorded for this clonotype. The chain is built from TRBV7-2 and TRBJ2-1, with 11 bases matching TRBD2. This CDR3 spans 16 amino acids. After removal of 3 bases from V and 4 bases from J, the junction contained 5 bases not matched to a gene. In germline, CDR1 is SGHTA, CDR2 FQGNSA. The DNA of the CDR3 is TGTGCCAGCAGCTTCAGGACTAGCGGGTGGTACAATGAGCAGTTCTTC. Residues: CASSFRTSGWYNEQFF.

The J gene is TRBJ2-7, the V gene TRBV5-4, with 13 bases identical to TRBD2. The CDR3 runs 16 residues. V shed 5 bases, J shed 3 bases, and the junction held 8 bases outside the gene matches. CDR1 is SGHNT, CDR2 YYREEE, per germline (reference sequence). In DNA, the CDR3 is TGTGCCAGCAGGCAGGCCGGGACTAGCGGGGTCTACGAGCAGTACTTC. Protein product: CASRQAGTSGVYEQYF. Full variable domain (outside the CDR3, taken from reference TRBV5-4 and TRBJ2-7): ETGVTQSPTHLIKTRGQQVTLRCSSQSGHNTVSWYQQALGQGPQFIFQYYREEENGRGNFPPRFSGLQFPNYSSELNVNALELDDSALYLCASRQAGTSGVYEQYFGPGTRLTVT.

To note about this clonotype: Germline is not matched at one junction end, which may reflect a read error. The rearrangement uses TRBV3-1 and TRBJ2-7, with D perhaps being TRBD1 or TRBD2 (5 bases each). The germline V gene encodes CDR1 LGHDT and CDR2 YNNKEL (reference sequence). The CDR3 is 12 residues long. The CDR3 is CASSQAGTQKGF. The CDR3 DNA follows: TGTGCCAGCAGCCAAGCTGGGACGCAGAAGGGGTTC.

The rearrangement links TRBV9 to TRBJ2-1, with D uncertain. There are 14 residues in the CDR3. Trimming left V 0 bases short and J 8 bases short, with 12 bases between. CDR1 is SGDLS, CDR2 YYNGEE, per germline. Here the CDR3 reads CASSVGPARHEQFF. DNA of the CDR3: TGTGCCAGCAGCGTAGGCCCGGCTCGGCATGAGCAGTTCTTC.

V and J are TRBV5-5 and TRBJ2-7, with D perhaps matching TRBD2 (5 bases). CDR3 length equals 14 residues. V gave up 1 base and J gave up 0 bases, with 8 bases separating them. Germline CDR1 SGHKS, CDR2 YYEKEE (reference sequence). The CDR3 DNA follows: TGTGCCAGCAGCTTGCAAGGGAGCTCCTACGAGCAGTACTTC. Translating gives CASSLQGSSYEQYF.

This clonotype was counted only a few times. The V call is TRBV27, the J call TRBJ1-1; D gene unclear. This CDR3 has 14 residues. Trimming removed 3 bases from V and 5 bases from J, with 13 bases in between. CDR1 MNHEY and CDR2 SMNVEV come from the germline V gene (reference sequence). CDR3 in amino acids: CASSFGPLGTEAFF. The DNA for the CDR3 is TGTGCCAGCAGTTTCGGTCCGCTAGGGACTGAAGCTTTCTTT.

The chain is built from TRBV9 and TRBJ1-2; 7 positions match TRBD1. CDR3 length: 15 amino acids. The V and J ends lost 0 bases and 3 bases, in that order; junction bases with no gene match: 5. Per germline, CDR1 SGDLS and CDR2 YYNGEE. The CDR3 here is CASSVDGGQHYGYTF. The CDR3 region has the DNA TGTGCCAGCAGCGTAGATGGGGGACAGCACTATGGCTACACCTTC.

V and J are TRBV7-3 and TRBJ1-1, with unresolved D. The CDR3 is made up of 17 amino acids. Germline lookup yields CDR1 SGHTA and CDR2 FQGTGA. V was pared by 3 bases and J by 7 bases, with 24 bases between. The CDR3 here is CASSFTSRVTRPREAFF. In nucleotides, the CDR3 is TGTGCCAGCAGCTTCACGTCGCGGGTTACACGGCCCCGTGAAGCTTTCTTT.

A few counts support this clonotype. J is TRBJ2-3 and V is TRBV20-1, with D tentatively TRBD2 (5 bases). Per the germline V gene, CDR1 is DFQATT and CDR2 is SNEGSKA (reference sequence). The CDR3 runs to 11 residues. V was pared by 5 bases and J by 12 bases, with 15 bases between. The CDR3 reads CSAQTTRAQYF. CDR3 nucleotides: TGCAGTGCTCAGACTACGCGGGCTCAGTATTTT.

This clonotype came up a few times. This sequence joins TRBV6-6 and TRBJ2-3; D possibly corresponds to TRBD2 (7 bases). The ends were cut back, 11 bases at V and 2 bases at J, with 11 bases in the middle. The CDR3 has 12 amino acids. Per germline, CDR1 MNHNY and CDR2 SVGAGI (reference sequence). CDR3 bases: TGTGCCGCGGGGGCCCACACAGATACGCAGTATTTT. This sequence encodes CAAGAHTDTQYF.